The 20 T cell receptor beta chains below were found in one sample sequenced in a study of T cells in Graves' hyperthyroidism and ophthalmopathy (dated 2019 in TCRdb). The library was made by multiplex PCR. The sequencer listed for this sample is Illumina HiSeq 2000. The TCR beta CDR3 regions were amplified from RNA transcripts. The first round of RT-PCR for the TCR CDR3 was performed with the HTBI primer set and the Qiagen OneStep RT-PCR kit. TCRdb reprocessing: public reads trimmed at Q25 with fastp, clones called with MiXCR, in-frame beta chains kept. Rows matching on CDR3 protein sequence are summarized as one entry with the most common DNA and genes. The sample profile shows hundreds of thousands of distinct CDR3 sequences; around 13% of them were found once. Of the sample, 9.2% is held by the ten largest clones. The source material was blood. The receptors were sampled from a woman between 18 and 29 years old with Graves' hyperthyroidism.

To note about this clonotype: One base away lies a much larger clone, so this may be a sequencing read error. The chain recombines TRBV20-1 with TRBJ2-2, with D perhaps matching TRBD1 (6 bases). CDR3 length: 14 residues. V shed 0 bases and J shed 6 bases, with 11 bases lying between them. Germline CDR1 is DFQATT and CDR2 is SNEGSKA (reference sequence). The CDR3 DNA reads as TGCAGTGCTAGAGAGGGGGCAGGTGCCGGGGAGCTGTTTTTT. Amino acid sequence: CSAREGAGAGELFF.

In this sample, this clonotype turned up many times. The V and J genes are TRBV18 and TRBJ2-7, with 10 bases aligning to TRBD2. The CDR3 consists of 15 residues. The trim removed 5 bases at V and 5 bases at J, leaving 9 bases unmatched. CDR1 and CDR2 from the germline V gene are KGHSH and LQKENI. CDR3 amino acids: CASSSTSGASDEQYF. The DNA of the CDR3 is TGTGCCAGCTCATCAACTAGCGGGGCTTCCGACGAGCAGTACTTC.

This clonotype was observed at least ten times. The chain employs TRBV10-3 and TRBJ2-1; 11 nucleotides agree with TRBD2. Germline V lookup: CDR1 ENHRY, CDR2 SYGVKD. This CDR3 has 14 residues. J lost 7 bases, V lost 5 bases, and 4 bases had no gene match. The CDR3, as DNA: TGTGCCATCAGTTCTAGCGGGGGGACGAATGAGCAGTTCTTC. It codes for CAISSSGGTNEQFF.

The V call is TRBV4-1, the J call TRBJ2-5, with TRBD2 matching 7 bases. CDR3 length equals 15 residues. From germline, CDR1 is MGHRA and CDR2 YSYEKL. V gave up 1 base and J gave up 4 bases; unmatched junction bases: 6. CDR3 sequence (DNA): TGCGCCAGCAGCCAAGTAACTAGCGATAGAGAGACCCAGTACTTC. It translates to CASSQVTSDRETQYF.

This clonotype was seen a few times. The V and J genes are TRBV18 and TRBJ1-5, with D perhaps matching TRBD1 (6 bases). The CDR3 is 15 residues long. From germline, CDR1 is KGHSH and CDR2 LQKENI. The V end lost 5 bases, the J end lost 4 bases, and 15 bases lay between the germline ends. As DNA, the CDR3 is TGTGCCAGCTCAGCAGGGAGGGGGGGAAATCAGCCCCAGCATTTT. This sequence encodes CASSAGRGGNQPQHF.

This clonotype has at least ten counts. CDR3 bases: TGTGCCAGCAGTTACTCGACAGGGAGTGGCTACACCTTC. Amino acids: CASSYSTGSGYTF. V usage is TRBV6-5 and J usage is TRBJ1-2, with 7 bases aligning to TRBD1. Looked up from germline, CDR1 is MNHEY and CDR2 is SVGAGI. CDR3 size: 13 residues. Trimming removed 0 bases from V and 7 bases from J; junction bases left unmatched: 2.

This clonotype came up a few times. The chain carries TRBV20-1 and TRBJ2-1, with 9 bases that match TRBD2. The germline CDR1 and CDR2 sequences are DFQATT and SNEGSKA (reference sequence). The CDR3 is 14 amino acids. Trimming removed 5 bases from V and 7 bases from J; junction bases left unmatched: 9. CDR3 in amino acids: CSAGHSGRSNEQFF. For the CDR3, the DNA is TGCAGTGCTGGACATAGCGGGAGAAGTAATGAGCAGTTCTTC.

The chain has TRBV5-1 and TRBJ2-4; D possibly matches TRBD1 or TRBD2 (5 bases each). CDR1 is SGHRS and CDR2 is YFSETQ in the germline V gene. The CDR3 covers 16 residues. V was pared by 5 bases and J by 7 bases, with 22 bases between. The CDR3 bases are TGCGCCAGCAGACCCACCACGGGGACGGTGAGGAACATTCAGTACTTC. Protein: CASRPTTGTVRNIQYF.

The rearrangement links TRBV19 to TRBJ1-2; perhaps TRBD1 as D (5 bases). The CDR3 is 12 residues long. Trimming left V 9 bases short and J 8 bases short, with 16 bases between. Per the germline V gene, CDR1 is LNHDA and CDR2 is SQIVND (reference sequence). CDR3 protein: CASRPGFGGYTF. CDR3 nucleotide sequence: TGTGCCAGCCGGCCAGGGTTCGGCGGCTACACCTTC. Together with reference TRBV19 and TRBJ1-2, the CDR3 gives the full variable domain: DGGITQSPKYLFRKEGQNVTLSCEQNLNHDAMYWYRQDPGQGLRLIYYSQIVNDFQKGDIAEGYSVSREKKESFPLTVTSAQKNPTAFYLCASRPGFGGYTFGSGTRLTVV.

This clonotype occurred many times. The V gene is TRBV6-1, the J gene TRBJ1-2; D remains unclear. The V and J ends lost 3 bases and 3 bases respectively, with 20 bases between them. The CDR3 runs 17 residues. Germline values: CDR1 MNHNS, CDR2 SASEGT. The DNA of the CDR3 is TGTGCCAGCAGTGAGGGCTTCGGGCTAAAGAGCGACTATGGCTACACCTTC. It yields the protein CASSEGFGLKSDYGYTF.

As to this clonotype: This may stem from a read error, because a much larger clone lies one nucleotide away. The chain carries TRBV20-1 and TRBJ2-7; 7 nucleotides match TRBD2. The CDR3 is 13 amino acids. Germline V lookup: CDR1 DFQATT, CDR2 SNEGSKA (reference sequence). V trimming: 6 bases; J trimming: 0 bases; junction bases outside the gene matches: 5. The CDR3 sequence: CSAPGGSSYEQYF. In nucleotides, the CDR3 is TGCAGTGCACCGGGAGGAAGCTCCTACGAGCAGTACTTC.

The V gene is TRBV5-4, the J gene TRBJ2-3; TRBD2 matches 7 bases. The CDR3 has 18 residues. CDR1 is SGHNT, CDR2 YYREEE, per germline (reference sequence). With 6 bases clipped from V and 8 bases from J, the junction kept 24 bases outside the gene matches. The CDR3 nucleotides read TGTGCCAGCACCCCCGCCCCCCGACTAGCTGAAGCGAGGGGTACGCAGTATTTT. It specifies CASTPAPRLAEARGTQYF.

The rearrangement joins TRBV5-1 to TRBJ2-7; TRBD1 aligns across 7 bases. There are 15 residues in the CDR3. The V and J ends lost 7 bases and 4 bases, in that order; junction bases with no gene match: 14. CDR1 is SGHRS and CDR2 is YFSETQ in the germline V gene. CDR3 in DNA: TGCGCCAGCCGGCCGATCGGGACAGACTTTTACGAGCAGTACTTC. Protein sequence: CASRPIGTDFYEQYF.

At least ten counts were recorded for this clonotype. V is TRBV6-1 and J is TRBJ1-5; perhaps TRBD1 as D (5 bases). The germline V gene encodes CDR1 MNHNS and CDR2 SASEGT. The CDR3 length is 15 residues. Trimming pared 6 bases from V and 3 bases from J, leaving 15 bases between. Written as DNA, the CDR3 is TGTGCCAGCAGCCCTATCACGGGACCCAATCAGCCCCAGCATTTT. Encoded protein: CASSPITGPNQPQHF.

This clonotype was recorded a few times. This chain links TRBV6-2 or TRBV6-3 with TRBJ2-4; D not resolved. Germline CDR1 MNHEY, CDR2 SVGEGT. With 0 bases removed from V and 8 bases from J, the gap between germline ends came to 11 bases. The CDR3 is made up of 14 amino acids. The CDR3 is CASSYSPRTDIQYF. The DNA for the CDR3 is TGTGCCAGCAGTTACTCCCCGAGGACGGACATTCAGTACTTC.

The chain has TRBV7-9 and TRBJ1-2; 7 bases are a match to TRBD1. Germline V gene lookup returns CDR1 SEHNR and CDR2 FQNEAQ (reference sequence). The length of the CDR3 is 15 residues. Trimming cost V 1 base and J 3 bases; bases outside gene matches: 5. The CDR3 loop reads CASSLGYGTDYGYTF. The CDR3 DNA follows: TGTGCCAGCAGCTTAGGATACGGGACAGACTATGGCTACACCTTC.

A remark on this clonotype: A much larger clonotype is one base distant, so this may be a read error. The CDR3 does not end in the conserved phenylalanine or tryptophan, so this is likely a read error. The chain links TRBV2 to TRBJ1-3, with D unclear. The CDR3 has 16 amino acids. CDR1 and CDR2 (germline): SNHLY, FYNNEI. Deletions cut 7 bases from V and 0 bases from J, with 16 bases between. CDR3 sequence: CASTAEIGSSGNTIYL. The CDR3 coding sequence is TGTGCCAGCACCGCCGAGATAGGGTCCTCTGGAAACACCATATATCTT.

In its sample, this clonotype was seen many times. The J gene is TRBJ1-1, the V gene TRBV13; possible D gene TRBD1, 6 bases. V was pared by 2 bases and J by 6 bases, with 16 bases between. CDR3 length: 15 residues. The germline V gene has CDR1 PRHDT and CDR2 FYEKMQ (reference sequence). This CDR3 is CASSLPLQGSPEAFF. DNA for the CDR3: TGTGCCAGCAGCTTACCGTTACAGGGTTCGCCTGAAGCTTTCTTT.

The chain couples TRBV7-9 to TRBJ1-4, with TRBD1 matching over 10 bases. J lost 2 bases, V lost 2 bases, and 11 bases had no gene match. The length of the CDR3 is 19 residues. CDR1 and CDR2 (germline): SEHNR, FQNEAQ (reference sequence). The CDR3 protein is CASSLSVGDRGSTNEKLFF. For the CDR3, the DNA is TGTGCCAGCAGCTTATCGGTCGGGGACAGGGGTTCCACTAATGAAAAACTGTTTTTT.

In its sample, this clonotype was seen many times. The V and J genes are TRBV28 and TRBJ2-5; 10 positions agree with TRBD2. CDR3 size: 16 residues. The trim removed 4 bases at V and 4 bases at J, leaving 9 bases unmatched. Germline CDR1 and CDR2: MDHEN and SYDVKM. The CDR3: CASSSPLAGVSETQYF. The CDR3 nucleotides are TGTGCCAGCAGTTCCCCGCTAGCGGGAGTTTCAGAGACCCAGTACTTC.